This is a list of T cell receptor beta chains from one sample in a study of control samples from healthy donors and cancer patients. The assay was immunoSEQ multiplex PCR, and TCRdb's table has in-frame clones only and misses some. The sample carries around 150,000 clones, 80% to 90% recorded once. Sequenced sample: blood. The receptors shown here come from a young man in good health. Each CDR3 is given with its conserved first and last residue. A D gene is named only where the DNA matches it firmly. Only part of the rows carry a size: once, few, many, or a class if the clone is expanded.

D	length	J	V	size	DNA	CDR3
TRBD1	14	TRBJ1-6	TRBV10-2	NA	TGCGCCAGCAGTGAGACAGGGGATTTTTCACCCCTCCACTTT	CASSETGDFSPLHF
NA	15	TRBJ1-4	TRBV4-3	NA	TGCGCCAGCAGCGTATCTTGGGTTGCTAATGAAAAACTGTTTTTT	CASSVSWVANEKLFF
TRBD1	17	TRBJ1-1	TRBV7-8	few	TGTGCCAGCAGCTTAGGCAGACCGGGACAGAGGAACACTGAAGCTTTCTTT	CASSLGRPGQRNTEAFF
NA	15	TRBJ2-3	TRBV7-9	few	TGTGCCAGCAGCTTAATCTCCTTTAGGGCGGATACGCAGTATTTT	CASSLISFRADTQYF
NA	14	TRBJ2-3	TRBV19	NA	TGTGCCAGTAGTCTCTCGGGGCTCGGGGATACGCAGTATTTT	CASSLSGLGDTQYF
NA	13	TRBJ2-7	TRBV6-2/TRBV6-3	NA	TGTGCCAGCAGTATCACTCTCCTCTACGAGCAGTACTTC	CASSITLLYEQYF
TRBD2	15	TRBJ2-3	TRBV7-8	NA	TGTGCCAGCAGCTTGGGACTAGACGGCACAGATACGCAGTATTTT	CASSLGLDGTDTQYF
NA	15	TRBJ1-6	TRBV21-1	NA	TGTGCCAGCAGATCAGGGGGACAGGGTAATTCACCCCTCCACTTT	CASRSGGQGNSPLHF
TRBD2	15	TRBJ2-3	TRBV5-1	NA	TGCGCCAGCAGCCTGGAGACTAGCGGCACAGATACGCAGTATTTT	CASSLETSGTDTQYF
TRBD2	16	TRBJ2-4	TRBV6-4	NA	TGTGCCAGCAGTGAGGCGGGAGGTCTAGCCAAAAACATTCAGTACTTC	CASSEAGGLAKNIQYF
NA	14	TRBJ2-7	TRBV5-6	NA	TGTGCCAGCACCTCAGAACAGGGTCACCACGAGCAGTACTTC	CASTSEQGHHEQYF
NA	15	TRBJ2-5	TRBV5-4	few	TGTGCCAGCAGCTTGGCCTTGAACAGAAAAGAGACCCAGTACTTC	CASSLALNRKETQYF
TRBD1	14	TRBJ2-7	TRBV5-6	NA	TGTGCCAGCAGCCCCGGACAGGGTCTCTACGAGCAGTACTTC	CASSPGQGLYEQYF
NA	13	TRBJ2-7	TRBV4-3	NA	TGCGCCAGCAGCCAAGACAGGGGCTACGAGCAGTACTTC	CASSQDRGYEQYF
TRBD1	14	TRBJ1-2	TRBV28	NA	TGTGCCAGCAATCGGACAGGCGTACTCTATGGCTACACCTTC	CASNRTGVLYGYTF
NA	16	TRBJ1-1	TRBV4-3	NA	TGCGCCAGCAGCCAAGATCCCGGGTTGGGAAGCGCTGAAGCTTTCTTT	CASSQDPGLGSAEAFF
TRBD1	18	TRBJ1-4	TRBV13	once	TGTGCCAGCAGCGCCGAGGGACAGGGAGGATTTACTAATGAAAAACTGTTTTTT	CASSAEGQGGFTNEKLFF
NA	15	TRBJ1-2	TRBV19	NA	TGTGCCAGTAGTATCCCCGGGGCCAAGACCTATGGCTACACCTTC	CASSIPGAKTYGYTF
TRBD1	15	TRBJ1-2	TRBV5-6	NA	TGTGCCAGCAGCATCGGGACAGCCGGTGGGTATGGCTACACCTTC	CASSIGTAGGYGYTF
TRBD1	16	TRBJ2-2	TRBV5-1	once	TGCGCCAGCAGCCCAACGCAGGGGGTGGGCACCGGGGAGCTGTTTTTT	CASSPTQGVGTGELFF
NA	13	TRBJ2-1	TRBV11-3	NA	TGTGCCAGCAGCTTACCAGGGAAGGGTGAGCAGTTCTTC	CASSLPGKGEQFF